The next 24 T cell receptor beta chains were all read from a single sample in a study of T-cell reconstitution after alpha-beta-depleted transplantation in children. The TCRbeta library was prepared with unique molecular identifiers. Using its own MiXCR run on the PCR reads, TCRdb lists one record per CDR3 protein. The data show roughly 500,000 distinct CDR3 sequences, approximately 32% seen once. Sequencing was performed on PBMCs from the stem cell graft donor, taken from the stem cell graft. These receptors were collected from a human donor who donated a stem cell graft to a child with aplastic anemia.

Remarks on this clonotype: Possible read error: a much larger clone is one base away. CDR3 in DNA: TGTGCCAGCTCGCCAACAGGGCACCTTAATCAGCCCCAGCATTTT. The encoded protein is CASSPTGHLNQPQHF. The chain joins TRBV18 to TRBJ1-5, with a possible D match to TRBD1 (6 bases). CDR3 size: 15 residues. V was shortened by 6 bases and J by 4 bases, with 16 bases between the two germline ends. CDR1 and CDR2 (germline): KGHSH, LQKENI.

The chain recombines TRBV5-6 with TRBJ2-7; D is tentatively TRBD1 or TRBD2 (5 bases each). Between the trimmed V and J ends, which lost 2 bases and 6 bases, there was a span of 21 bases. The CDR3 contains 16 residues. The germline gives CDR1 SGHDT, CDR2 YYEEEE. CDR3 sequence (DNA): TGTGCCAGCAGCTTTATGGGGACCCATCTGTGGGGCGAGCAGTACGTC. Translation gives CASSFMGTHLWGEQYV.

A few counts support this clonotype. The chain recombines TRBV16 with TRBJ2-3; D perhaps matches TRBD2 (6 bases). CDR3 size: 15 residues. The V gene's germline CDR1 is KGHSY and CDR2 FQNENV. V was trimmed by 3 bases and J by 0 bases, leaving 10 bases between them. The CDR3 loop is CASSQWDSSTDTQYF. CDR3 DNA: TGTGCCAGCAGCCAGTGGGACTCAAGCACAGATACGCAGTATTTT.

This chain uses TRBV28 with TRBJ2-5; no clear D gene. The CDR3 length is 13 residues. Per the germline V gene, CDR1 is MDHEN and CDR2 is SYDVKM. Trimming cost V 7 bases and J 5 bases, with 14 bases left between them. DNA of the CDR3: TGTGCCAGCACGAAACACGGCGAGGAGACCCAGTACTTC. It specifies CASTKHGEETQYF.

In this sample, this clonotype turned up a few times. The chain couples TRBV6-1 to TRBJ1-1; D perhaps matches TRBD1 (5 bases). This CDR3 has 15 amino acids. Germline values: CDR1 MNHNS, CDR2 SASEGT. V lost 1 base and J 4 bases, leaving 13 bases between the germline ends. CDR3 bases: TGTGCCAGCAGTGAAGGGGTCAGGGTAGTCACTGAAGCTTTCTTT. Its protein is CASSEGVRVVTEAFF.

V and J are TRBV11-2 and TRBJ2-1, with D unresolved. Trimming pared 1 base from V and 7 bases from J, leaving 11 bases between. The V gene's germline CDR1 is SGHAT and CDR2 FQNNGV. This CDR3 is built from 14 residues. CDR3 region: CASSLVIKRNEQFF. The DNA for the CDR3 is TGTGCCAGCAGCTTAGTTATCAAAAGGAATGAGCAGTTCTTC.

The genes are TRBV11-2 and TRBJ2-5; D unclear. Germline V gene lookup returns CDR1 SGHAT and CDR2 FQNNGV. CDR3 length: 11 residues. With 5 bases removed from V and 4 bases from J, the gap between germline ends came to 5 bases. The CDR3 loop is CASSRLETQYF. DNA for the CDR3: TGTGCCAGCAGCCGTCTAGAGACCCAGTACTTC.

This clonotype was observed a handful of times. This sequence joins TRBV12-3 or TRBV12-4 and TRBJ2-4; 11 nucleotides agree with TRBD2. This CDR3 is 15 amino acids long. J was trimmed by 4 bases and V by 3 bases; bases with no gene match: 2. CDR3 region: CASSFTSGGKNIQYF. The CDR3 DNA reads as TGTGCCAGCAGTTTCACTAGCGGGGGTAAAAACATTCAGTACTTC.

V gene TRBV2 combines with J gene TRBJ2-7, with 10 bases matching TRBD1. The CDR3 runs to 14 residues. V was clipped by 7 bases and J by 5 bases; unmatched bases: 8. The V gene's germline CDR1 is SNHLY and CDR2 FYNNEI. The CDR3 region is CASTTRDRGNEQYF. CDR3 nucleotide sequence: TGTGCCAGCACTACCCGGGACAGGGGTAACGAGCAGTACTTC.

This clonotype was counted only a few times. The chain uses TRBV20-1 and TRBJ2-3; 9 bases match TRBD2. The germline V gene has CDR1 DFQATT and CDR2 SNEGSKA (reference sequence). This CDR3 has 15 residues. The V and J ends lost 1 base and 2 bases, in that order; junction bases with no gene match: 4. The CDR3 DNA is TGCAGTGCTAGAGTTAGCGGGAGCCCCACAGATACGCAGTATTTT. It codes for CSARVSGSPTDTQYF.

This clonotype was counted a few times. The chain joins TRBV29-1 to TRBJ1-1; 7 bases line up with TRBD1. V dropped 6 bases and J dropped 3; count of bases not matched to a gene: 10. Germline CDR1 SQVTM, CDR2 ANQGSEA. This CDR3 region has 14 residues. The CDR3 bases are TGCAGCGTGGTCACACAGGGGAGGGACACTGAAGCTTTCTTT. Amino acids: CSVVTQGRDTEAFF.

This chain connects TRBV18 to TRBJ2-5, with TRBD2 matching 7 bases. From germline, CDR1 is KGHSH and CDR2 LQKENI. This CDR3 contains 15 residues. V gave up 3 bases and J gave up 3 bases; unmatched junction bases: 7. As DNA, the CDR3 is TGTGCCAGCTCACCCCCTGCGGGGGAAAAAGAGACCCAGTACTTC. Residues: CASSPPAGEKETQYF.

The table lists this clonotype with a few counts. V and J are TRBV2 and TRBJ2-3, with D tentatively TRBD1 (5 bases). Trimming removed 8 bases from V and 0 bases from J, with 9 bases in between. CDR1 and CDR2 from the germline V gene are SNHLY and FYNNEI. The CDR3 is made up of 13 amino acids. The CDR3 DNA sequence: TGTGCCAGCGGGGCGGAGAGCACAGATACGCAGTATTTT. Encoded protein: CASGAESTDTQYF.

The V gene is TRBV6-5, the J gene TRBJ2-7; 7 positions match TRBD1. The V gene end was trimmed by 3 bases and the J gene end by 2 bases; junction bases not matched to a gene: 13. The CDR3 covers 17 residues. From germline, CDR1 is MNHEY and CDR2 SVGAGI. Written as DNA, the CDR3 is TGTGCCAGCAGTTATGGGGCACGACAGGGTTTGCCCTACGAGCAGTACGTC. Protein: CASSYGARQGLPYEQYV.

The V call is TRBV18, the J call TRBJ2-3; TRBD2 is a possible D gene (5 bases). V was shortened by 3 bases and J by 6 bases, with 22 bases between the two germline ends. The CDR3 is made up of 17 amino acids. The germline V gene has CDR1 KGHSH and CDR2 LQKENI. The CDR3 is CASSPDVSAKRGDTQYF. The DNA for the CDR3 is TGTGCCAGCTCACCGGACGTTAGCGCCAAAAGAGGGGATACGCAGTATTTT.

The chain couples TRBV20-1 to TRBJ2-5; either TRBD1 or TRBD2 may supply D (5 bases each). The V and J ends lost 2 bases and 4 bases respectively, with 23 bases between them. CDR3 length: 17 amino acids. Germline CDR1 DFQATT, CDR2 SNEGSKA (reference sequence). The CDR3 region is CSARFTSLGASPETQYF. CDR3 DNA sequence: TGCAGTGCTAGATTCACCAGTCTCGGGGCATCCCCAGAGACCCAGTACTTC.

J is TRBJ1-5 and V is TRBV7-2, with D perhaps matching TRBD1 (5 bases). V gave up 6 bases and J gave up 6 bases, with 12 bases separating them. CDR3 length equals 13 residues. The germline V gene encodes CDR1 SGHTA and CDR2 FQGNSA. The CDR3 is CASRGTLSQPQHF. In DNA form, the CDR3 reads TGTGCCAGCAGGGGGACTTTGAGTCAGCCCCAGCATTTT.

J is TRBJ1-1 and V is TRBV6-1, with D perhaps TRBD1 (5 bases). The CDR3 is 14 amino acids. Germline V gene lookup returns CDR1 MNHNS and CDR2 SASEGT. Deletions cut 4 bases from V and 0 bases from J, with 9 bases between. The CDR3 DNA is TGTGCCAGCAGTGCCGGGGGGATGAACACTGAAGCTTTCTTT. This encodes CASSAGGMNTEAFF.

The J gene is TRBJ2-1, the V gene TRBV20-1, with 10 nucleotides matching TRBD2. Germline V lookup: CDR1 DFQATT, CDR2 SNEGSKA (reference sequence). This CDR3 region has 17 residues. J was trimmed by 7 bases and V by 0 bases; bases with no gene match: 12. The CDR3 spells CSAREDRLAGVGNEQFF. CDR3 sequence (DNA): TGCAGTGCTAGAGAAGACCGTCTAGCGGGAGTAGGTAATGAGCAGTTCTTC.

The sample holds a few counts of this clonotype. CDR3 protein: CASSYLGLAANTGELFF. The CDR3 nucleotides read TGTGCCAGCAGTTACCTGGGACTAGCGGCGAACACCGGGGAGCTGTTTTTT. The chain links TRBV6-5 to TRBJ2-2, with 11 bases matching TRBD2. This CDR3 region has 17 residues. V was pared by 2 bases and J by 0 bases, with 2 bases of the junction left unmatched. The V gene's germline CDR1 is MNHEY and CDR2 SVGAGI.

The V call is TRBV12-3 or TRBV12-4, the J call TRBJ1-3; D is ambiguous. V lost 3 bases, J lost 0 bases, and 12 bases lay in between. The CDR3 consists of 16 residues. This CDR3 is CASSFSPENSGNTIYF. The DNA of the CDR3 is TGTGCCAGCAGTTTCTCGCCGGAAAACTCTGGAAACACCATATATTTT.

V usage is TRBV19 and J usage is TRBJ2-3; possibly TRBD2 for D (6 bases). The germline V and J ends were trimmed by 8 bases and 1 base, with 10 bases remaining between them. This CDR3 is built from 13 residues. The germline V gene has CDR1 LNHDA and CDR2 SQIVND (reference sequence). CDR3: CASGLAGTDTQYF. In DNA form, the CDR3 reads TGTGCCAGTGGGTTAGCGGGCACAGATACGCAGTATTTT.

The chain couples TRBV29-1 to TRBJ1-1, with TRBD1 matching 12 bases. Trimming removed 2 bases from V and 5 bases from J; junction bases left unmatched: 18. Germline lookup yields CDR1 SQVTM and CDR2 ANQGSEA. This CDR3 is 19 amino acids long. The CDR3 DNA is TGCAGCGTTGAAAAGTTGGGAGTGGGACAGGGGGCTTTCGGAACTGAAGCTTTCTTT. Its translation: CSVEKLGVGQGAFGTEAFF.

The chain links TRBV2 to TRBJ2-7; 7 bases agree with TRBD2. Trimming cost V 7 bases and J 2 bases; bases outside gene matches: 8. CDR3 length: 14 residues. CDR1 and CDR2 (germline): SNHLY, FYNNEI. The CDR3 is CASKGSGMAYEQYF. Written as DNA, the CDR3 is TGTGCCAGCAAGGGAAGCGGGATGGCCTACGAGCAGTACTTC.